This record concerns one TCR beta chain sequence. By sample share, this clonotype is medium-sized (0.01 to 0.1%). What this receptor recognizes is not known. No base quality information exists; no much larger clone differs at one position. This specimen comes from a study (dated by TCRdb to about 2015). Study-wide context: The study set out to test whether tumor-infiltrating Tregs in breast cancer get recruited from blood Tregs or are instead converted in situ from other CD4+ T cell subsets.

The CDR3 measures 13 amino acids from cysteine to phenylalanine. The entry retains the CDR3 DNA only, 39 bases that are in frame from base 1. V lost 5 bases and J lost 8 bases, and the count of bases not matched to a germline gene is 8. The germline V gene specifies SGHRS as CDR1 and YFSETQ as CDR2. Cells that were CD4+CD25+CD127-/low were isolated as Tregs. Tregs, naive and memory CD4+ T cells from tumor, blood and ipsilateral draining lymph nodes of about five breast cancer patients underwent full-length TCR alpha and beta sequencing. Mononuclear cells from lymph nodes or around 53 ml of peripheral blood were isolated by Ficoll density gradient centrifugation. Sorted cell populations were confirmed by FACS to exceed 90% purity. What the study reported, not specific to this receptor: In terms of TCR gene usage, tumor memory CD4+ T cells clustered together with blood and lymph node memory CD4+ cells, as well as with lymph node naive CD4+ cells. The TCR alpha and beta sequences of tumor-infiltrating Tregs showed the greatest overlap with tumor naive CD4+ T cells, followed by blood naive CD4+ T cells. Rather than covering whole repertoires, validation in the larger cohort was restricted to a single TCR beta V-J rearrangement.

Full-length TCR variable regions were amplified by 5' RACE PCR using constant-region reverse primers, and then by semi-nested PCR using Nested Universal Primer A. Using the ReliaPrep RNA Cell Miniprep System, total RNA was extracted, and the SMARTer RACE 5'/3' Kit was then used to reverse transcribe the RNA into 5'RACE-ready cDNA. Multiplex adaptors were used to barcode full-length TCR alpha and beta libraries, and the barcoded libraries were sequenced on an Illumina MiSeq. Per the authors' processing: For each of nine subset-tissue groups, sequencing data from the five patients were pooled, and the groups were compared by unsupervised clustering of TCR gene usage. The Morisita-Horn index was used to calculate repertoire similarity, with shared sequences weighted according to their contribution to each repertoire. The public reads were reprocessed in TCRdb via fastp at Q25 and MiXCR, keeping in-frame beta chains. Each entry is one CDR3 protein sequence, shown with its most common DNA and genes. The V and J calls, along with clone size, are taken from TCRdb and not from the paper's own processing. Across this sample there are 9,500 to 10,000 distinct CDR3 sequences, with about 14% seen only once. The ten largest clones take up 3% to 3.5% of the sample.

This sequence was found in a female donor with breast cancer. This chain joins TRBV5-1 to TRBJ1-2; TRBD1 fits 8 bases in the junction. What was sequenced was Tregs sorted from blood. The DNA sequence reads TGCGCCAGCAGGGACAGGGAGGGTGCAGGCTACACCTTC. Its protein is CASRDREGAGYTF.